This TCR beta chain originates from a study of shared clonotypes between healthy human individuals. Whole-study results and caveats: Sampling involved blood alone; tissue repertoires likely differ. Naive subsets, compared against memory subsets, generally had larger estimated richness values.

The ends were cut back, 1 base at V and 3 bases at J, with 5 bases in the middle. The CDR3 runs 13 residues. CDR1 is MNHEY and CDR2 is SMNVEV in the germline V gene (reference sequence). Sorted-subset replicate PCRs used about 200 ng DNA, about 30,000 T cell genomes. The repertoire was sequenced with immunoSEQ multiplex PCR; TCRdb's copy has only in-frame clones and lacks some. The sample lists about 2,200,000 clones, approximately 94% occurring once. In the naive CD8 group, cells lacked CD45RO and were positively selected for CCR7, so terminally differentiated effector memory CD45RA+ cells were left out. Details on this clone: Antigen specificity is unknown.

The receptor's source is a man aged 18 to 30 in good health. Some clones in this sample may be carry-over from other donors' samples. The chain uses TRBV27 and TRBJ2-3; no definite D call. The specimen sequenced was naive CD8+ T cells from PBMCs. The CDR3 loop is CASSLYQTDTQYF. CDR3 nucleotides: TGTGCCAGCAGTTTATACCAAACAGATACGCAGTATTTT.